The 25 T cell receptor beta chains in this list originate from one sample, sequenced in a study of T cell responses to AZD1222 COVID-19 vaccine. TCRdb keeps only in-frame clones here, not all; method: immunoSEQ multiplex PCR. The table includes roughly 150,000 clones, around 88% detected once. The sequencing here drew on peripheral blood, taken on day 0 of AZD1222 vaccination. The receptors were sampled from an adult in good health.

The chain has TRBV5-4 and TRBJ2-7; 8 positions match TRBD2. The junction had 2 bases not matched to a gene; V was cut back by 3 bases and J by 3 bases. The CDR3 loop spans 13 amino acids. From germline, CDR1 is SGHNT and CDR2 YYREEE (reference sequence). In DNA form, the CDR3 reads TGTGCCAGCAGCTCGGGGGGGGTCTACGAGCAGTACTTC. It translates to CASSSGGVYEQYF.

The chain carries TRBV7-8 and TRBJ1-4; D remains unclear. The germline gives CDR1 SGHVS, CDR2 FQNEAQ. V lost 5 bases and J lost 14, with 12 bases in between. The CDR3 has 11 residues. CDR3 nucleotide sequence: TGTGCCAGCAGCCCCGGGAAGCTGCTGTTTTTT. Protein: CASSPGKLLFF.

The chain joins TRBV24-1 to TRBJ2-3; 11 positions match TRBD2. CDR1 and CDR2 from the germline V gene are KGHDR and SFDVKD. V gave up 5 bases and J gave up 2 bases; unmatched junction bases: 2. This CDR3 is built from 15 residues. CDR3 sequence reads: CATSGSGRDTDTQYF. CDR3 DNA: TGTGCCACCAGTGGTAGCGGGAGGGACACAGATACGCAGTATTTT.

This chain links TRBV6-5 with TRBJ2-1, with D perhaps TRBD2 (6 bases). The CDR3 is 13 amino acids. The germline V gene has CDR1 MNHEY and CDR2 SVGAGI. V was shortened by 5 bases and J by 3 bases, with 8 bases between the two germline ends. For the CDR3, the DNA is TGTGCCAGCAGTCGGGGGTTCTACAATGAGCAGTTCTTC. As protein: CASSRGFYNEQFF.

The chain links TRBV6-5 to TRBJ1-1; D possibly corresponds to TRBD1 (5 bases). Trimming stripped 4 bases from V and 4 bases from J, with 10 bases between. There are 13 residues in the CDR3. The germline gives CDR1 MNHEY, CDR2 SVGAGI. CDR3 sequence: CASSSEQVTEAFF. As DNA, the CDR3 is TGTGCCAGCAGTTCAGAACAGGTCACTGAAGCTTTCTTT.

The genes are TRBV3-1 (or the pseudogene TRBV3-2) and TRBJ1-2, with D perhaps matching TRBD1 (6 bases). Germline assignment: CDR1 LGHDT and CDR2 YNNKEL (reference sequence). CDR3 size: 14 residues. Trimming removed 4 bases at V and 4 bases at J, with 13 bases between. This CDR3 is CASSPQGFGYGYTF. For the CDR3, the DNA is TGTGCCAGCAGCCCACAGGGTTTTGGCTATGGCTACACCTTC.

The table lists this clone with a count of one. V and J are TRBV7-6 and TRBJ1-4; D is unclear. Germline V gene sequence: CDR1 SGHVS, CDR2 FNYEAQ. The CDR3 extends over 14 amino acids. Trimming removed 7 bases at V and 6 bases at J, with 15 bases between. The CDR3, as DNA: TGTGCCAGCAACAACCCGATAGGAGATGAAAAACTGTTTTTT. This translates into CASNNPIGDEKLFF.

CDR3 DNA: TGTGCCAGCACATCCCGGGAGGGCTACAATGAGCAGTTCTTC. It yields the protein CASTSREGYNEQFF. The chain carries TRBV28 and TRBJ2-1; 8 bases are a match to TRBD2. The germline CDR1 and CDR2 sequences are MDHEN and SYDVKM. V lost 7 bases, J lost 3 bases, and 5 bases stayed unmatched. The CDR3 contains 14 residues.

This clone came up once. Other DNA variants within this sample encode the same CDR3. The chain has TRBV30 and TRBJ1-5; D not resolved. Germline values: CDR1 GTSNPN, CDR2 SVGIG (reference sequence). The V end lost 2 bases, the J end lost 4 bases, and 15 bases lay between the germline ends. This CDR3 has 15 amino acids. The chain's CDR3 is CAWSLGGEGNQPQHF. The CDR3 DNA is TGTGCCTGGAGTCTCGGCGGGGAAGGTAATCAGCCCCAGCATTTT.

This chain connects TRBV6-2 or TRBV6-3 to TRBJ2-1, with TRBD2 identical over 13 bases. The germline gives CDR1 MNHEY, CDR2 SVGEGT. Trimming took 0 bases from V and 2 from J; bases not matched to a gene: 7. CDR3 size: 19 residues. The CDR3 loop is CASSYSRTSGRDTYNEQFF. CDR3 in DNA: TGTGCCAGCAGTTACTCCCGGACTAGCGGGAGAGATACCTACAATGAGCAGTTCTTC.

The V gene is TRBV3-1 (or the pseudogene TRBV3-2), the J gene TRBJ2-3; 10 positions match TRBD2. With 4 bases clipped from V and 2 bases from J, the junction kept 3 bases outside the gene matches. Germline V lookup: CDR1 LGHDT, CDR2 YNNKEL (reference sequence). The CDR3 sequence is 15 residues long. The CDR3 region has the DNA TGTGCCAGCAGCCTTGGACTAGCGGCCACAGATACGCAGTATTTT. Protein product: CASSLGLAATDTQYF.

J is TRBJ1-5 and V is TRBV27, with D hard to call. The CDR3 runs to 13 residues. Trimming took off 2 bases at V and 4 bases at J, with 6 bases between the two ends. The germline gives CDR1 MNHEY, CDR2 SMNVEV (reference sequence). The CDR3 region is CASSLLGNQPQHF. The CDR3 DNA sequence: TGTGCCAGCAGTTTACTGGGGAATCAGCCCCAGCATTTT.

This clone is a singleton in its sample. The V gene is TRBV29-1, the J gene TRBJ1-2; D might be TRBD1 (5 bases). This CDR3 contains 13 residues. Trimming cost V 1 base and J 8 bases, with 14 bases left between them. Germline CDR1 reads SQVTM; CDR2 reads ANQGSEA. The CDR3 is CSVEGWGEWGYTF. Here the CDR3 DNA reads TGCAGCGTTGAAGGGTGGGGCGAATGGGGCTACACCTTC.

J is TRBJ2-3 and V is TRBV7-3, with D possibly TRBD2 on 5 matching bases. The ends were cut back, 4 bases at V and 6 bases at J, with 11 bases in the middle. Germline-derived CDR1 and CDR2 are SGHTA and FQGTGA. The CDR3 loop spans 13 amino acids. CDR3 residues: CASSSGVGDTQYF. The DNA of the CDR3 is TGTGCCAGCAGCTCCGGGGTGGGTGATACGCAGTATTTT. The entire variable domain, with the rest obtained from reference TRBV7-3 and TRBJ2-3, is as follows: GAGVSQTPSNKVTEKGKYVELRCDPISGHTALYWYRQSLGQGPEFLIYFQGTGAADDSGLPNDRFFAVRPEGSVSTLKIQRTERGDSAVYLCASSSGVGDTQYFGPGTRLTVL.

This chain uses TRBV7-2 with TRBJ2-5; 7 bases line up with TRBD1. This CDR3 region has 13 residues. V was pared by 6 bases and J by 4 bases, with 5 bases of the junction left unmatched. Germline V gene data show CDR1 as SGHTA and CDR2 as FQGNSA. The CDR3 loop is CASRGTGVETQYF. CDR3 bases: TGTGCCAGCAGGGGAACAGGGGTAGAGACCCAGTACTTC. Based on the CDR3 plus reference TRBV7-2 and TRBJ2-5, the full variable domain is GAGVSQSPSNKVTEKGKDVELRCDPISGHTALYWYRQSLGQGLEFLIYFQGNSAPDKSGLPSDRFSAERTGGSVSTLTIQRTQQEDSAVYLCASRGTGVETQYFGPGTRLLVL.

This clone was seen just once. The genes are TRBV9 and TRBJ2-5; TRBD2 aligns across 7 bases. The V gene's germline CDR1 is SGDLS and CDR2 YYNGEE. The length of the CDR3 is 17 residues. The V segment lost 0 bases and the J segment 2 bases; nucleotides outside the gene matches: 10. CDR3: CASSVGGAGRLQETQYF. The CDR3 nucleotides are TGTGCCAGCAGCGTAGGGGGAGCGGGGAGGTTACAAGAGACCCAGTACTTC.

The J gene is TRBJ1-3, the V gene TRBV7-6, with D unclear. The CDR3 covers 14 residues. The germline V gene encodes CDR1 SGHVS and CDR2 FNYEAQ. The V end lost 5 bases, the J end lost 1 base, and 9 bases lay between the germline ends. The CDR3 DNA reads as TGTGCCAGCAGCCCATCAAGTTCTGGAAACACCATATATTTT. Translation: CASSPSSSGNTIYF.

V gene TRBV5-6 combines with J gene TRBJ2-3; tentative D call: TRBD2 (6 bases). CDR1 is SGHDT and CDR2 is YYEEEE in the germline V gene. CDR3 size: 15 residues. The ends were cut back, 2 bases at V and 5 bases at J, with 15 bases in the middle. The CDR3 DNA sequence: TGTGCCAGCAGCTTTCCTAGCGTTAAGGGAGATACGCAGTATTTT. This translates into CASSFPSVKGDTQYF.

The rearrangement uses TRBV10-3 and TRBJ2-5; D might be TRBD1 or TRBD2, each matching 5 bases. Trimming took 10 bases from V and 1 from J, leaving 13 bases between them. Germline CDR1 reads ENHRY; CDR2 reads SYGVKD. CDR3 length equals 13 residues. In nucleotides, the CDR3 is TGTGCCACCCGACCCGGGACCCAAGAGACCCAGTACTTC. Translation gives CATRPGTQETQYF.

This clone has a handful of counts. This chain connects TRBV6-4 to TRBJ2-6, with D unclear. CDR1 is MRHNA and CDR2 is SNTAGT in the germline V gene. There are 14 residues in the CDR3. V lost 2 bases and J lost 0, with 2 bases in between. The CDR3 region is CASSDNSGANVLTF. The DNA for the CDR3 is TGTGCCAGCAGTGACAACTCTGGGGCCAACGTCCTGACTTTC.

This sequence joins TRBV6-2 or TRBV6-3 and TRBJ2-7; 10 nucleotides match TRBD2. CDR3 length equals 15 residues. J gave up 4 bases and V 5 bases, and 8 bases lay outside the gene matches. Per the germline V gene, CDR1 is MNHEY and CDR2 is SVGEGT. DNA for the CDR3: TGTGCCAGCAGTACCCCGGTAGCGGGAGGATACGAGCAGTACTTC. Translating it yields CASSTPVAGGYEQYF.

This chain connects TRBV30 to TRBJ2-5, with 9 bases identical to TRBD1. Trimming took 5 bases from V and 5 from J; bases not matched to a gene: 0. CDR1 and CDR2 (germline): GTSNPN, SVGIG (reference sequence). CDR3 length equals 11 residues. In nucleotides, the CDR3 is TGTGCCTGGGGACAGGGGGAGACCCAGTACTTC. Its protein product is CAWGQGETQYF.

The genes are TRBV9 and TRBJ2-6; TRBD1 matches 7 bases. V dropped 3 bases and J dropped 3; count of bases not matched to a gene: 6. The CDR3 runs to 16 residues. The germline V gene encodes CDR1 SGDLS and CDR2 YYNGEE. CDR3 nucleotides: TGTGCCAGCAGCGGGTACAGGGGCGGTGGGGCCAACGTCCTGACTTTC. It specifies CASSGYRGGGANVLTF.

The chain links TRBV12-3 or TRBV12-4 to TRBJ1-3; TRBD1 might be the D (6 bases). This CDR3 has 13 residues. V was cut by 5 bases and J by 3 bases, with 8 bases left in between. CDR3: CASSTGIGNTIYF. CDR3 bases: TGTGCCAGCAGTACAGGGATTGGAAACACCATATATTTT.

The count of this clone is one. The chain joins TRBV5-6 to TRBJ1-3; TRBD1 matches at 11 bases. The junction had 5 bases not matched to a gene; V was cut back by 6 bases and J by 6 bases. CDR1 is SGHDT and CDR2 is YYEEEE in the germline V gene. The CDR3 spans 14 residues. The DNA for the CDR3 is TGTGCCAGCATCAAGGACAGGGGGCAAAACACCATATATTTT. Protein: CASIKDRGQNTIYF.